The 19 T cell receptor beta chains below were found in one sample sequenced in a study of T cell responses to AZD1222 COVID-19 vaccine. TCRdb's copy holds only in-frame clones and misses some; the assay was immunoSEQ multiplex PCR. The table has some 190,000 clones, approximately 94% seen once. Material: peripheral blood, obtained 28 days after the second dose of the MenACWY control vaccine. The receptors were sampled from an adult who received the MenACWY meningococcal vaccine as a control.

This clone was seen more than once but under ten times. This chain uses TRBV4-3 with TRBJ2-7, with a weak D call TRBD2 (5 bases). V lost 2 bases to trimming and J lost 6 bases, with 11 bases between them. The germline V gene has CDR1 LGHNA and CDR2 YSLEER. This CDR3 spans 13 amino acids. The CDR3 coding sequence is TGCGCCAGCAGCCAATCCCATGGACTCGAGCAGTACTTC. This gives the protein CASSQSHGLEQYF.

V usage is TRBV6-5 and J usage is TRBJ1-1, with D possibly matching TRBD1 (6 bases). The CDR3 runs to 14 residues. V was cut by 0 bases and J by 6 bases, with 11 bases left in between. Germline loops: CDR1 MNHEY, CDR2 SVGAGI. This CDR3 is CASSYSNRVSEAFF. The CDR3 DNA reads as TGTGCCAGCAGTTACTCGAACAGGGTTTCTGAAGCTTTCTTT.

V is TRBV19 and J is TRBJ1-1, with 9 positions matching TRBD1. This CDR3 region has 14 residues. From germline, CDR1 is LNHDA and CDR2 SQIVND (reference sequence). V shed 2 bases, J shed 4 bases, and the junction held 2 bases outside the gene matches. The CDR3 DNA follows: TGTGCCAGTAGTATAAACAGGGGGCGCACTGAAGCTTTCTTT. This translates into CASSINRGRTEAFF.

The CDR3 here is CASRTGFQETQYF. The CDR3 DNA reads TGTGCCAGCAGAACAGGGTTCCAAGAGACCCAGTACTTC. The chain has TRBV28 and TRBJ2-5; possibly TRBD1 for D (6 bases). V gave up 6 bases and J gave up 1 base, with 9 bases separating them. The germline gives CDR1 MDHEN, CDR2 SYDVKM. CDR3 length: 13 amino acids.

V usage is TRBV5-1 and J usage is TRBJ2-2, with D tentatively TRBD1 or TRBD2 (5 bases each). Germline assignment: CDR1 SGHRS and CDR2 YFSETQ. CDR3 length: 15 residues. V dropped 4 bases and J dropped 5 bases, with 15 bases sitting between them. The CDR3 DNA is TGCGCCAGCAGCAATCCGGGACCCTCAACCGGGGAGCTGTTTTTT. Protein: CASSNPGPSTGELFF.

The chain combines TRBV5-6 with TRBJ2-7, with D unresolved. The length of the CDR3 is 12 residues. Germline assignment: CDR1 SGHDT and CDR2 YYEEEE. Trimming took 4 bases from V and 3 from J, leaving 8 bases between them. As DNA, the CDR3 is TGTGCCAGCAGCGTAAGGAACTACGAGCAGTACTTC. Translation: CASSVRNYEQYF.

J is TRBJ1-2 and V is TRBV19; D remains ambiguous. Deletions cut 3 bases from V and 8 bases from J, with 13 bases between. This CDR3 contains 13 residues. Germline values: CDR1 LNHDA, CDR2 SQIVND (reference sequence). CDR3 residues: CASSIGQLNGYTF. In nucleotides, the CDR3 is TGTGCCAGTAGTATCGGGCAGCTGAACGGCTACACCTTC.

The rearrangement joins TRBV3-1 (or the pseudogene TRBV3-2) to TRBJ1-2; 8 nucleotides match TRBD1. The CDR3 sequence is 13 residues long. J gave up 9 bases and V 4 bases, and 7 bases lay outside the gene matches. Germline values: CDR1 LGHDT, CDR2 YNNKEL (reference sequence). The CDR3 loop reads CASSLGQGRSYTF. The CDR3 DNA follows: TGTGCCAGCAGCCTCGGACAGGGACGTAGCTACACCTTC.

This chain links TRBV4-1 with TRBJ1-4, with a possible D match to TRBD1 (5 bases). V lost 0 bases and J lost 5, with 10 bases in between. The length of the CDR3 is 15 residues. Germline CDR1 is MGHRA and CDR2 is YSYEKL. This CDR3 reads CASSQDEGLNEKLFF. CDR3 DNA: TGCGCCAGCAGCCAAGATGAGGGGCTCAATGAAAAACTGTTTTTT.

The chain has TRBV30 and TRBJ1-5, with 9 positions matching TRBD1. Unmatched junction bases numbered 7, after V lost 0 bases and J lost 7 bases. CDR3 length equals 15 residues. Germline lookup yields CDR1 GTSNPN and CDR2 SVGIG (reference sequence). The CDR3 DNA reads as TGTGCCTGGAGTGTACAGGGGGCAGGGCGGCAGCCCCAGCATTTT. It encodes CAWSVQGAGRQPQHF.

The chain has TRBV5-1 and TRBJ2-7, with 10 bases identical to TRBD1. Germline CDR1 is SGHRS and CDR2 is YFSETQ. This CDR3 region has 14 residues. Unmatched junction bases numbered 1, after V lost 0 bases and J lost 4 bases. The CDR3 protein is CASSLEGQGYEQYF. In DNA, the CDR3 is TGCGCCAGCAGCTTGGAGGGACAGGGGTACGAGCAGTACTTC.

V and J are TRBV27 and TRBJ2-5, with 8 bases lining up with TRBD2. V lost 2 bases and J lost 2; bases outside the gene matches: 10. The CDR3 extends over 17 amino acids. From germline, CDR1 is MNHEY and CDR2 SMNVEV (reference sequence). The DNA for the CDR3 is TGTGCCAGCAGTTTAGGGGGAGCGGGAGTGGGACAAGAGACCCAGTACTTC. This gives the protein CASSLGGAGVGQETQYF.

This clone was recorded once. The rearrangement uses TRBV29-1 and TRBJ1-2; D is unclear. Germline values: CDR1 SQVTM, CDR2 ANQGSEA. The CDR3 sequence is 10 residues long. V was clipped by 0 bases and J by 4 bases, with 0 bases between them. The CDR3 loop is CSVEDYGYTF. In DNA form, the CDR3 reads TGCAGCGTTGAAGACTATGGCTACACCTTC. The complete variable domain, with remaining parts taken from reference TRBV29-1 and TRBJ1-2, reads SAVISQKPSRDICQRGTSLTIQCQVDSQVTMMFWYRQQPGQSLTLIATANQGSEATYESGFVIDKFPISRPNLTFSTLTVSNMSPEDSSIYLCSVEDYGYTFGSGTRLTVV.

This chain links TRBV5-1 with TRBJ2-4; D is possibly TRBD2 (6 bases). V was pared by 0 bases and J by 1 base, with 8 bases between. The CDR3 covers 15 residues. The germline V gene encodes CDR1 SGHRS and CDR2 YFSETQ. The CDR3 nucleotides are TGCGCCAGCAGCTTGGGGGAGGCGGCCAAAAACATTCAGTACTTC. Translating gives CASSLGEAAKNIQYF.

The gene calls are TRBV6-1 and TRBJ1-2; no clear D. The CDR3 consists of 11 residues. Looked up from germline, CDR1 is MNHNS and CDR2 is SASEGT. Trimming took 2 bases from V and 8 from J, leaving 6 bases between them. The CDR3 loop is CASSELVGYTF. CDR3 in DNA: TGTGCCAGCAGTGAACTGGTCGGCTACACCTTC.

Here the CDR3 reads CASSVATRNSPLHF. The DNA of the CDR3 is TGTGCCAGCAGCGTAGCGACACGAAATTCACCCCTCCACTTT. V is TRBV9 and J is TRBJ1-6, with D unresolved. Germline V gene lookup returns CDR1 SGDLS and CDR2 YYNGEE. The CDR3 is 14 residues long. V dropped 0 bases and J dropped 7 bases, with 8 bases sitting between them.

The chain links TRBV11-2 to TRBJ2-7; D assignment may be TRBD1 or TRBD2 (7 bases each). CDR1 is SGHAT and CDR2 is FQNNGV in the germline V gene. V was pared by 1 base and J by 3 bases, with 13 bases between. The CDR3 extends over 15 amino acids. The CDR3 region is CASSLAQGGYYEQYF. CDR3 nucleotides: TGTGCCAGCAGCTTAGCGCAGGGGGGGTACTACGAGCAGTACTTC.

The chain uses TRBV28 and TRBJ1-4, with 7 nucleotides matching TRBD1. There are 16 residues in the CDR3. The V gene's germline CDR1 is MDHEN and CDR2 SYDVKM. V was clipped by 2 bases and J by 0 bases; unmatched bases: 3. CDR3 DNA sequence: TGTGCCAGCAGTTTAGGCAGGGGGGCAACTAATGAAAAACTGTTTTTT. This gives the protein CASSLGRGATNEKLFF.

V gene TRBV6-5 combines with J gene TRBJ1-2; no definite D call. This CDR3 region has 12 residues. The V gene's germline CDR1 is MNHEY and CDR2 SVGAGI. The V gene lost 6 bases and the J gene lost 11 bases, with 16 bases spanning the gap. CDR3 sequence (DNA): TGTGCCAGCAGACCCGGCGACGGCGAATACACCTTC. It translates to CASRPGDGEYTF.